This entry is about one TCR beta chain. Its antigen remains unknown. Amplification targeted the TCR beta CDR3 regions, with RNA transcripts as the source material. After a first-round RT-PCR with HTBI primers, a second-round multiplex PCR was run. Via MiXCR, TCRdb re-called the multiplex PCR reads, giving one row per CDR3 protein. This table has over a million distinct CDR3 sequences, about 38% appearing once. The data were obtained in a study of Graves' ophthalmopathy and Graves' hyperthyroidism. Study-level results: Sensitivity of 87.88% and specificity of 70% to 84% were achieved when a 13-signature model separated ophthalmopathy from stable hyperthyroidism. Sensitivity of over 60% and specificity of approximately 73% were achieved by the model that predicted ophthalmopathy progression. Clonotypes were expanded in thyroid at above 0.001 frequency, and most also appeared in blood.

Germline V gene data show CDR1 as LGHNA and CDR2 as YNFKEQ. V trimming: 3 bases; J trimming: 1 base; junction bases outside the gene matches: 4. This CDR3 has 15 residues. Sequenced material: peripheral blood or thyroid tissue (not recorded which). The sequence derives from an adult man with Graves' hyperthyroidism. The genes are TRBV4-2 and TRBJ1-1; TRBD1 aligns across 8 bases. CDR3 loop: CASSQAGGTNTEAFF. In DNA form, the CDR3 reads TGTGCCAGCAGCCAGGCAGGGGGCACGAACACTGAAGCTTTCTTT.